The 10 T cell receptor beta chains below come from one sample, sequenced in a study of CD8+ T cells in alopecia areata. After isolation, RNA underwent reverse transcription to generate cDNA as the sequencing template. TCRdb keeps only in-frame clones here, not all; method: immunoSEQ multiplex PCR. This table has around 170,000 clones, approximately 51% appearing once. Treatment given: oral pan-JAK inhibitor, 5-10 mg twice daily. The starting material was CD8+ T cells sorted from blood, obtained around week 53, from a patient treated with tofacitinib. The receptors shown here come from a human donor with alopecia areata.

The table lists this clone with a count of one. The rearrangement uses TRBV30 and TRBJ1-1; 9 nucleotides match TRBD1. This CDR3 is 15 amino acids long. Germline assignment: CDR1 GTSNPN and CDR2 SVGIG (reference sequence). The junction had 6 bases not matched to a gene; V was cut back by 0 bases and J by 4 bases. In DNA form, the CDR3 reads TGTGCCTGGAGTGTCCTCCGGACAGGGGTCACTGAAGCTTTCTTT. This gives the protein CAWSVLRTGVTEAFF.

This clone was counted many times. The V call is TRBV9, the J call TRBJ1-6, with TRBD1 matching 9 bases. Germline trimming cut 5 bases from V and 8 bases from J; bases unmatched to any gene: 11. Germline values: CDR1 SGDLS, CDR2 YYNGEE. The CDR3 has 16 residues. The CDR3 DNA reads as TGTGCCAGCAGTACATCCGGGACAGGGCGCCATTCACCCCTCCACTTT. Translated, it gives CASSTSGTGRHSPLHF.

In its sample, this clone was seen many times. In the same sample, other DNA sequences code for this CDR3. The rearrangement links TRBV9 to TRBJ2-3; D unresolved. The V gene lost 0 bases and the J gene lost 4 bases, with 6 bases spanning the gap. Germline V CDR1 and CDR2: SGDLS, YYNGEE. CDR3 size: 13 residues. Here the CDR3 reads CASSVGSPDTQYF. The CDR3 DNA reads TGTGCCAGCAGCGTAGGGTCCCCAGATACGCAGTATTTT.

This rearrangement joins TRBV10-3 to TRBJ2-1; 9 bases match TRBD2. This CDR3 comprises 14 residues. V was pared by 7 bases and J by 5 bases, with 6 bases of the junction left unmatched. The germline V gene encodes CDR1 ENHRY and CDR2 SYGVKD. This CDR3 reads CAIMGGGADNEQFF. The CDR3 coding sequence is TGTGCCATCATGGGCGGGGGGGCCGACAATGAGCAGTTCTTC.

The chain recombines TRBV9 with TRBJ2-5, with D unresolved. The CDR3 is 16 amino acids. V was clipped by 4 bases and J by 4 bases, with 20 bases between them. Per germline, CDR1 SGDLS and CDR2 YYNGEE. The CDR3 bases are TGTGCCAGCAGCCCCCGGGCGATGCACCCGGGAGAGACCCAGTACTTC. Its protein is CASSPRAMHPGETQYF.

The rearrangement uses TRBV5-6 and TRBJ2-4; 9 bases line up with TRBD1. Trimming took 0 bases from V and 8 from J; bases not matched to a gene: 9. The CDR3 is made up of 16 amino acids. Germline values: CDR1 SGHDT, CDR2 YYEEEE. CDR3: CASSLDGEQGAYIQYF. CDR3 DNA sequence: TGTGCCAGCAGCTTGGATGGAGAACAGGGGGCATACATTCAGTACTTC.

This clone was counted ten times or more. The chain combines TRBV7-9 with TRBJ1-2; 9 nucleotides agree with TRBD1. The trim removed 6 bases at V and 6 bases at J, leaving 8 bases unmatched. Per the germline V gene, CDR1 is SEHNR and CDR2 is FQNEAQ (reference sequence). This CDR3 is 14 amino acids long. CDR3 in DNA: TGTGCCAGCAGGGGGACAGGGACCGGGCATGGCTACACCTTC. Protein product: CASRGTGTGHGYTF.

The V and J genes are TRBV19 and TRBJ1-6, with D uncertain. V was trimmed by 5 bases and J by 9 bases, leaving 14 bases between them. CDR1 and CDR2 from the germline V gene are LNHDA and SQIVND (reference sequence). This CDR3 is 14 amino acids long. The CDR3 bases are TGTGCCAGTAGTTTAGGGCGGCGGGGTTCACCCCTCCACTTT. Protein sequence: CASSLGRRGSPLHF.

The rearrangement links TRBV4-3 to TRBJ1-6; 7 nucleotides align to TRBD1. The CDR3 has 16 residues. The germline V gene encodes CDR1 LGHNA and CDR2 YSLEER. V shed 0 bases and J 6 bases; nucleotides not matched to a gene: 5. The DNA of the CDR3 is TGCGCCAGCAGCCAAGATGGGCAGGGGGTTAATTCACCCCTCCACTTT. This codes for CASSQDGQGVNSPLHF.

A few counts support this clone. The V call is TRBV11-1, the J call TRBJ2-7; the D call may be TRBD1 or TRBD2 (5 bases each). V was shortened by 5 bases and J by 0 bases, with 14 bases between the two germline ends. The CDR3 spans 15 residues. Germline V gene data show CDR1 as SGHAT and CDR2 as FQDESV (reference sequence). CDR3: CASSPGPRSSYEQYF. The CDR3 DNA sequence: TGTGCCAGCAGCCCGGGACCGAGGAGCTCCTACGAGCAGTACTTC.